This T cell receptor beta chain originates from a study of T-cell reconstitution after alpha-beta-depleted transplantation in children. The germline V and J ends were trimmed by 5 bases and 4 bases, with 12 bases remaining between them. The germline V gene encodes CDR1 SGHTA and CDR2 FQGNSA. The CDR3 length is 14 residues. Preparing the TCRbeta library involved the use of unique molecular identifiers. TCRdb recomputed calls from the PCR reads with MiXCR, one row per CDR3 protein. The sample shows more than 150,000 distinct CDR3 sequences, more than 14% of them seen only once. The chain uses TRBV7-2 and TRBJ1-3; weak D call: TRBD1 (5 bases). The sample consisted of PBMCs from the stem cell graft donor, taken from the stem cell graft. The clonotype comes from a human donor who donated a stem cell graft to a child with acute lymphoblastic leukemia. The CDR3 loop reads CASSEAGVGNTIYF. Here the CDR3 DNA reads TGTGCCAGCAGCGAGGCGGGGGTCGGAAACACCATATATTTT.